This T cell receptor (beta chain) was observed in a study of T cells in Graves' hyperthyroidism and ophthalmopathy. RNA transcripts gave rise to amplified TCR beta CDR3 regions. The HTBI set primed first-round TCR CDR3 RT-PCR. TCRdb fed the multiplex PCR reads into MiXCR, producing one record per CDR3 protein. This repertoire shows 250,000 to 300,000 distinct CDR3 sequences, 13% found once; its top ten account for 7% to 8.5%. The CDR3 loop spans 11 amino acids. V lost 1 base and J 5 bases, leaving 3 bases between the germline ends. Germline V gene data show CDR1 as SGHVS and CDR2 as FNYEAQ. At least ten counts were recorded for this clonotype.

The TCR comes from a woman aged 25 to 45 with Graves' hyperthyroidism that later progressed to Graves' ophthalmopathy. The specimen was blood. This chain connects TRBV7-6 to TRBJ2-7; D gene uncertain. Here the CDR3 DNA reads TGTGCCAGCAGCTTAGATGACGAGCAGTACTTC. It specifies CASSLDDEQYF. The entire variable domain, with the rest obtained from reference TRBV7-6 and TRBJ2-7, is as follows: GAGVSQSPRYKVTKRGQDVALRCDPISGHVSLYWYRQALGQGPEFLTYFNYEAQQDKSGLPNDRFSAERPEGSISTLTIQRTEQRDSAMYRCASSLDDEQYFGPGTRLTVT.